This passage covers 32 T cell receptor beta chains from one sample sequenced in a study of radiation and T cells in renal cell carcinoma. The time point denotes: baseline pretreatment blood. Treatment indicated: 15 Gy SBRT to primary tumor, nephrectomy 4 weeks later. Profiled with immunoSEQ multiplex PCR; TCRdb holds only in-frame clones, not every one. In the table there are around 140,000 clones, over 80% of which are singletons. The source was blood, collected from a patient whose treatment included radiotherapy and nephrectomy. The receptors were gathered from a woman aged 45-65 years with renal cell carcinoma.

V is TRBV7-2 and J is TRBJ2-7; 7 bases map to TRBD1. The CDR3 has 15 residues. The trim removed 4 bases at V and 3 bases at J, leaving 9 bases unmatched. CDR1 and CDR2 (germline): SGHTA, FQGNSA. This chain's CDR3 is CASSWDSGVLYEQYF. The DNA of the CDR3 is TGTGCCAGCAGCTGGGACAGCGGCGTTCTCTACGAGCAGTACTTC.

The genes are TRBV7-2 and TRBJ1-2; weak D call: TRBD1 (5 bases). V lost 1 base and J 8 bases, leaving 17 bases between the germline ends. Germline CDR1 reads SGHTA; CDR2 reads FQGNSA. The CDR3 consists of 15 residues. As DNA, the CDR3 is TGTGCCAGCAGCTTAGTTGGGACCGGGGCCGGAGGCTACACCTTC. Residues: CASSLVGTGAGGYTF.

The chain links TRBV5-1 to TRBJ2-7; D is perhaps TRBD1 (8 bases). The germline V and J ends were trimmed by 0 bases and 5 bases, with 15 bases remaining between them. Germline V gives CDR1 SGHRS, CDR2 YFSETQ. The CDR3 length is 15 residues. CDR3 sequence (DNA): TGCGCCAGCAGCTTGGACCAGGGGGCGGGAGACGAGCAGTACTTC. Translated: CASSLDQGAGDEQYF.

This chain uses TRBV7-2 with TRBJ2-5, with D maybe TRBD2 (5 bases). Trimming took off 5 bases at V and 1 base at J, with 14 bases between the two ends. Germline V gene sequence: CDR1 SGHTA, CDR2 FQGNSA. The CDR3 sequence is 15 residues long. CDR3 region: CASSPQERPQETQYF. The CDR3 coding sequence is TGTGCCAGCAGCCCCCAGGAGCGGCCCCAAGAGACCCAGTACTTC.

This rearrangement joins TRBV9 to TRBJ2-2; D might be TRBD1 or TRBD2, each matching 6 bases. The CDR3 spans 17 residues. CDR1 and CDR2 (germline): SGDLS, YYNGEE. Trimming removed 0 bases from V and 6 bases from J, with 18 bases in between. CDR3 residues: CASSVGLNYREAGELFF. Here the CDR3 DNA reads TGTGCCAGCAGCGTAGGGTTAAACTACAGGGAGGCCGGGGAGCTGTTTTTT.

The chain carries TRBV9 and TRBJ1-1; tentatively, D is TRBD1 (5 bases). Trimming removed 3 bases from V and 1 base from J, with 10 bases in between. Germline V lookup: CDR1 SGDLS, CDR2 YYNGEE. The CDR3 loop spans 14 amino acids. The DNA of the CDR3 is TGTGCCAGCAGCGGATACGGACAGAACACTGAAGCTTTCTTT. This codes for CASSGYGQNTEAFF.

The chain recombines TRBV7-9 with TRBJ2-7; the D is unclear. V was cut by 5 bases and J by 3 bases, with 8 bases left in between. The CDR3 runs 12 residues. Germline CDR1 SEHNR, CDR2 FQNEAQ (reference sequence). The CDR3 protein is CASSPSSYEQYF. DNA for the CDR3: TGTGCCAGCAGCCCCTCCAGCTACGAGCAGTACTTC. The variable domain in full, with the rest retrieved from reference TRBV7-9 and TRBJ2-7, is DTGVSQNPRHKITKRGQNVTFRCDPISEHNRLYWYRQTLGQGPEFLTYFQNEAQLEKSRLLSDRFSAERPKGSFSTLEIQRTEQGDSAMYLCASSPSSYEQYFGPGTRLTVT.

This rearrangement joins TRBV5-1 to TRBJ2-2, with 8 positions matching TRBD2. The CDR3 runs 16 residues. V shed 6 bases, J shed 6 bases, and the junction held 13 bases outside the gene matches. Per the germline V gene, CDR1 is SGHRS and CDR2 is YFSETQ. CDR3: CASTYTAGGPSGELFF. CDR3 coding DNA: TGCGCCAGCACCTATACGGCGGGAGGTCCGTCCGGGGAGCTGTTTTTT.

The chain recombines TRBV10-3 with TRBJ1-6; no definite D call. V dropped 10 bases and J dropped 5 bases, with 12 bases sitting between them. The CDR3 is 13 residues long. Germline loops: CDR1 ENHRY, CDR2 SYGVKD. CDR3 nucleotides: TGTGCCACCCGACACCAAGATAATTCACCCCTCCACTTT. Translating gives CATRHQDNSPLHF.

The chain carries TRBV5-4 and TRBJ2-1; weak D call: TRBD1 (6 bases). The CDR3 is 14 amino acids. V lost 4 bases and J 6 bases, leaving 14 bases between the germline ends. Germline loops: CDR1 SGHNT, CDR2 YYREEE (reference sequence). In DNA, the CDR3 is TGTGCCAGCAGCAACCCTTCAGGGGCCAATGAGCAGTTCTTC. Translated: CASSNPSGANEQFF.

The chain is built from TRBV7-2 and TRBJ2-5; D is unclear. V was trimmed by 5 bases and J by 7 bases, leaving 17 bases between them. The germline V gene encodes CDR1 SGHTA and CDR2 FQGNSA. This CDR3 has 14 amino acids. Written as DNA, the CDR3 is TGTGCCAGCAGCACCGCGTTACCAGGAACGACCCAGTACTTC. Residues: CASSTALPGTTQYF.

About this clone itself: One junction end disagrees with the germline gene, perhaps due to a read error. This chain joins TRBV6-1 and TRBJ2-7; unclear D gene. This CDR3 is 11 amino acids long. Germline V gene sequence: CDR1 MNHNS, CDR2 SASEGT. The CDR3 DNA sequence: TGTGCCAGCAGCCTCTCCCACGAGCAGTACTTC. Translation gives CASSLSHEQYF.

The CDR3 DNA is TGCGCCAGCAGCCAAGGGGATAGAGGTACAGATACGCAGTATTTT. Translating it yields CASSQGDRGTDTQYF. The chain links TRBV4-3 to TRBJ2-3, with unresolved D. The CDR3 is 15 residues long. V lost 1 base and J lost 3, with 11 bases in between. CDR1 is LGHNA, CDR2 YSLEER, per germline.

The rearrangement uses TRBV2 and TRBJ2-5, with unresolved D. CDR1 SNHLY and CDR2 FYNNEI come from the germline V gene. V shed 6 bases and J shed 5 bases, with 7 bases lying between them. There are 11 residues in the CDR3. The CDR3 DNA is TGTGCCAGCAGCAGACTCGAGACCCAGTACTTC. Encoded protein: CASSRLETQYF.

This clone was found a few times. The V and J genes are TRBV7-2 and TRBJ1-2, with 7 bases identical to TRBD1. Trimming at V came to 5 bases and at J to 0 bases, leaving 9 bases not matched to a gene. The CDR3 has 16 amino acids. Germline V gene sequence: CDR1 SGHTA, CDR2 FQGNSA. CDR3 sequence: CASSLLTGNPNYGYTF. The CDR3 DNA reads TGTGCCAGCAGCCTACTGACAGGGAACCCTAACTATGGCTACACCTTC.

V gene TRBV11-2 combines with J gene TRBJ2-6; D gene uncertain. Looked up from germline, CDR1 is SGHAT and CDR2 is FQNNGV. V lost 5 bases and J lost 1, with 9 bases in between. The CDR3 runs 15 residues. The CDR3 DNA sequence: TGTGCCAGCAGCGTCAGAGAGTCTGGGGCCAACGTCCTGACTTTC. Translated: CASSVRESGANVLTF.

This chain joins TRBV4-1 and TRBJ2-5; TRBD2 matches 7 bases. Germline loops: CDR1 MGHRA, CDR2 YSYEKL. J gave up 1 base and V 4 bases, and 6 bases lay outside the gene matches. There are 15 residues in the CDR3. CDR3 bases: TGCGCCAGCAGCCCCGGGACTACTTTCCAAGAGACCCAGTACTTC. Translating it yields CASSPGTTFQETQYF.

The V gene is TRBV7-9, the J gene TRBJ1-1; D is ambiguous. Germline CDR1 and CDR2: SEHNR and FQNEAQ (reference sequence). Trimming cost V 8 bases and J 5 bases, with 24 bases left between them. The CDR3 spans 16 residues. Here the CDR3 DNA reads TGTGCCAGCGGTTCCCCCCCTCCGTTGAGCAGTACTGAAGCTTTCTTT. Protein product: CASGSPPPLSSTEAFF.

The chain links TRBV9 to TRBJ2-1, with TRBD1 as a possible D gene (5 bases). V was shortened by 0 bases and J by 4 bases, with 14 bases between the two germline ends. CDR1 and CDR2 from the germline V gene are SGDLS and YYNGEE. There are 16 residues in the CDR3. CDR3 DNA: TGTGCCAGCAGCGTAGGCTCCAGGGCTATTTACAATGAGCAGTTCTTC. Amino acid sequence: CASSVGSRAIYNEQFF.

Details on this clone: The sample has other DNA sequences that encode this CDR3 too. The chain couples TRBV9 to TRBJ1-6; 10 nucleotides line up with TRBD1. J gave up 7 bases and V 0 bases, and 1 base lay outside the gene matches. CDR1 SGDLS and CDR2 YYNGEE come from the germline V gene. The CDR3 sequence is 15 residues long. The CDR3 protein is CASSVGGQGNSPLHF. For the CDR3, the DNA is TGTGCCAGCAGCGTAGGGGGACAGGGGAATTCACCCCTCCACTTT.

The chain links TRBV6-6 to TRBJ1-1; D not certain. The CDR3 contains 11 residues. The germline V and J ends were trimmed by 8 bases and 4 bases, with 8 bases remaining between them. The germline V gene has CDR1 MNHNY and CDR2 SVGAGI (reference sequence). The CDR3 DNA reads TGTGCCAGCCGGATCGGCACTGAAGCTTTCTTT. It encodes CASRIGTEAFF.

The genes are TRBV5-5 and TRBJ2-5; no firm D call. The V end lost 4 bases, the J end lost 1 base, and 11 bases lay between the germline ends. The CDR3 is made up of 14 amino acids. Germline CDR1 reads SGHKS; CDR2 reads YYEKEE (reference sequence). CDR3 in amino acids: CASSLETAQETQYF. The CDR3 nucleotides read TGTGCCAGCAGCCTCGAAACGGCCCAAGAGACCCAGTACTTC.

V is TRBV28 and J is TRBJ2-7; 8 bases are a match to TRBD1. J lost 4 bases, V lost 7 bases, and 9 bases had no gene match. This CDR3 region has 14 residues. Per germline, CDR1 MDHEN and CDR2 SYDVKM. The CDR3 protein is CASIPGQDVYEQYF. The CDR3 DNA sequence: TGTGCCAGCATTCCGGGACAGGACGTTTACGAGCAGTACTTC.

The chain is built from TRBV7-2 and TRBJ1-1; the D gene is possibly TRBD1 (5 bases). V lost 5 bases, J lost 3 bases, and 13 bases lay in between. CDR1 and CDR2 (germline): SGHTA, FQGNSA. This CDR3 is built from 14 residues. For the CDR3, the DNA is TGTGCCAGCAGCCCCCTGGGGGGGTACACTGAAGCTTTCTTT. Translated: CASSPLGGYTEAFF.

This chain connects TRBV5-4 to TRBJ2-1; a weak D match, TRBD2 (5 bases). CDR3 length equals 13 residues. Germline V lookup: CDR1 SGHNT, CDR2 YYREEE (reference sequence). Between the trimmed V and J ends, which lost 2 bases and 8 bases, there was a span of 11 bases. The CDR3 sequence: CASSLRGTHEQFF. The CDR3 DNA sequence: TGTGCCAGCAGCTTACGGGGTACCCATGAGCAGTTCTTC.

The rearrangement uses TRBV7-2 and TRBJ2-7, with a possible D match to TRBD1 (5 bases). In germline, CDR1 is SGHTA, CDR2 FQGNSA. Trimming removed 1 base from V and 5 bases from J, with 12 bases in between. This CDR3 has 14 amino acids. As DNA, the CDR3 is TGTGCCAGCAGCTTAGGCAGGGTAACCGACGAGCAGTACTTC. Translation: CASSLGRVTDEQYF.

This sequence joins TRBV9 and TRBJ1-1, with D perhaps matching TRBD1 (6 bases). Germline loops: CDR1 SGDLS, CDR2 YYNGEE. This CDR3 spans 15 amino acids. With 0 bases removed from V and 10 bases from J, the gap between germline ends came to 19 bases. CDR3 nucleotides: TGTGCCAGCAGCGTAGACCGAGGGGGGCTGATGGGAGCTTTCTTT. Protein product: CASSVDRGGLMGAFF.

The CDR3 here is CASRVGTSNTGELFF. DNA of the CDR3: TGTGCCAGCAGGGTCGGGACCTCGAACACCGGGGAGCTGTTTTTT. The chain recombines TRBV2 with TRBJ2-2, with D possibly being TRBD1 or TRBD2 (5 bases each). V was clipped by 6 bases and J by 0 bases, with 11 bases between them. Germline values: CDR1 SNHLY, CDR2 FYNNEI. This CDR3 has 15 amino acids.

The chain recombines TRBV18 with TRBJ1-1, with D perhaps TRBD1 (5 bases). Germline CDR1 and CDR2: KGHSH and LQKENI. V shed 3 bases and J shed 6 bases, with 8 bases lying between them. The CDR3 runs to 12 residues. CDR3 DNA: TGTGCCAGCTCACCGCAGGGTTCTGAAGCTTTCTTT. This sequence encodes CASSPQGSEAFF.

This sequence joins TRBV5-1 and TRBJ2-7; TRBD1 agrees at 8 bases. V lost 4 bases and J lost 0; bases outside the gene matches: 3. Per the germline V gene, CDR1 is SGHRS and CDR2 is YFSETQ. The CDR3 spans 14 residues. The CDR3: CASSARGPSYEQYF. CDR3 bases: TGCGCCAGCAGCGCCAGGGGGCCCTCCTACGAGCAGTACTTC.

CDR3: CASSYSFRGSGYEQYF. The CDR3 DNA reads as TGTGCCAGCAGTTACTCGTTTCGGGGGAGTGGGTACGAGCAGTACTTC. The chain recombines TRBV6-5 with TRBJ2-7, with TRBD2 as a possible D gene (6 bases). This CDR3 is 16 amino acids long. Trimming left V 0 bases short and J 4 bases short, with 16 bases between. Germline V CDR1 and CDR2: MNHEY, SVGAGI.

In DNA, the CDR3 is TGTGCCAGCAGCTACTCACAGGGGGAGGGGTATTTT. Its translation: CASSYSQGEGYF. V usage is TRBV7-2 and J usage is TRBJ2-3, with TRBD1 as a possible D gene (8 bases). CDR1 is SGHTA, CDR2 FQGNSA, per germline. The CDR3 is 12 residues long. V lost 4 bases and J lost 14, with 16 bases in between.